What follows are 3 T cell receptor beta chains derived from one specimen sequenced in a study of prognosis after radiotherapy for stage I lung cancer. From genomic DNA, TCR beta CDR3 was amplified by two-round multiplex PCR. First-round PCR amplification was performed with primers specific to each TRBV and TRBJ gene. Via MiXCR, TCRdb re-called the multiplex PCR reads, giving one row per CDR3 protein. The table records roughly 11,000 distinct CDR3 sequences, roughly 50% of them present only once. Sequenced here: PBMCs, sampled before or after stereotactic body radiation therapy (not recorded which). These receptors all come from a donor aged 50 or older with non-small cell lung cancer.

In its sample, this clonotype was seen many times. At one of its ends the junction is not consistent with the germline gene, which may arise from a read error. In DNA form, the CDR3 reads TGCGCCAGCAGCCCGAAACTAGCGCGAGATCCTAGCACAGATACGCAGTATTTT. It yields the protein CASSPKLARDPSTDTQYF. The rearrangement uses TRBV7-6 and TRBJ2-3; 7 bases line up with TRBD2. This CDR3 is 18 amino acids long. The germline CDR1 and CDR2 sequences are SGHVS and FNYEAQ.

V usage is TRBV5-6 and J usage is TRBJ2-3; 12 bases match TRBD2. Germline V CDR1 and CDR2: SGHDT, YYEEEE. V gave up 4 bases and J gave up 3 bases; unmatched junction bases: 3. The CDR3 is 15 residues long. CDR3 protein: CASSQGTSGTDTQYF. For the CDR3, the DNA is TGTGCCAGCAGCCAAGGGACTAGCGGGACAGATACGCAGTATTTT.

This CDR3 is CASSRHGAGQPQHF. CDR3 nucleotide sequence: TGTGCCAGCAGTAGACATGGGGCTGGTCAGCCCCAGCATTTT. The chain couples TRBV12-3 or TRBV12-4 to TRBJ1-5; tentatively, D is TRBD1 (5 bases). V dropped 5 bases and J dropped 6 bases, with 14 bases sitting between them. CDR3 length: 14 amino acids.